This T cell receptor (beta chain) was profiled in a study of T cells in Graves' hyperthyroidism and ophthalmopathy (dated by TCRdb to the late 2010s). Broadly, across the study: Peripheral blood samples were taken at initial diagnosis, before any treatment was given. To identify TCR V-J signatures that set the groups apart, the researchers used a discovery cohort of approximately 98 patients, made up of about 44 with Graves' ophthalmopathy and 57 with stable Graves' hyperthyroidism. Prospective prediction of ophthalmopathy was tested in an independent validation cohort of about 19 hyperthyroidism patients and roughly 16 patients who later progressed to ophthalmopathy. The roughly 94 discovery patients were randomly split 7:3 into training and test sets. Thyroid tissue and blood T-cell repertoires from roughly six Graves' hyperthyroidism patients were also compared in the study. After blood sampling, hyperthyroidism patients were treated with methimazole at a starting dose of 30 mg daily, and ophthalmopathy patients were treated with high-dose intravenous methylprednisolone. The paper describes TCR Vbeta CDR3 sequencing of some 130 peripheral blood samples, made up of approximately 40 ophthalmopathy patients, roughly 72 hyperthyroidism patients and 17 progressor patients.

The full study reports these points: A 13 V-J signature model separated ophthalmopathy from stable hyperthyroidism, with over 85% sensitivity and roughly 81% specificity in cross-validation and 80%/75% in testing. Blood samples also contained most of the expanded thyroid clonotypes (frequency above 0.001), which suggests that blood repertoires may reflect thyroid immune responses. During validation, the model predicted progression to ophthalmopathy a median of roughly six months ahead of onset, with roughly 65% sensitivity and around 72% specificity. No statistical method was used to set the sample size in advance, and investigators knew the group allocation.

The TCR beta CDR3 regions were amplified from the RNA transcripts. A first-round RT-PCR of the TCR CDR3 used the HTBI primer set with the Qiagen OneStep RT-PCR kit. A second multiplex PCR round built the libraries, followed by size selection and purification. Sequencing of the libraries was done on an Illumina HiSeq2000 using paired-end 100 bp reads. On the study's bioinformatics: Raw data were processed with SOAPnuke, discarding reads with adapters, uncalled bases, mean Phred below 15, or no exact constant-primer or identifier match. COPE v1.2.5 was used to merge the high-quality paired reads, and each unique nucleotide sequence was defined as a clonotype. MiTCR v1.1 was used to align clonotypes to the IMGT TRBV, TRBD and TRBJ reference segments. The analysis included only V-J combinations with a frequency above 0.0001, which together covered approximately 99% of the repertoires. The TCS score was defined as F50 (clonal expansion) divided by E x V (chaos), with BLOSUM62-based TCRdist calculated between CDR3 peptides within each V-J. Welch's t-statistics and random forest reduced roughly 540 V-J features to roughly 13, which were used in a naive Bayes classifier (R e1071). TCRdb took the public reads, trimmed them with fastp at Q25, ran MiXCR for clone calling and kept in-frame beta chains. Each CDR3 protein gets just one entry, which takes the most common genes and DNA from the rows behind it. These V and J calls derive from TCRdb rather than the authors' analysis. The sample contains about 600,000 distinct CDR3 sequences, roughly 16% of them found a single time. Around 3.3% of the sample goes to the ten largest clones.

Moderately to severely active disease, a Clinical Activity Score of at least 3, a NOSPECS grade of at least 4, and a duration under 3 months were present in ophthalmopathy patients. Exclusion was applied to patients with uncontrolled infections, other autoimmune diseases, pregnancy or lactation. Clinical symptoms, serum thyroxine and TRAb, thyroid ultrasound, and orbital computed tomography formed the basis for the diagnoses. PBMCs were isolated from about 10 ml of fresh peripheral blood by Ficoll-Paque density gradient centrifugation. Total RNA was extracted using Trizol reagent, and RNA quality was assessed on an Agilent 2100 Bioanalyzer. From cysteine to phenylalanine, the CDR3 is 18 amino acids long. The DNA shown is the 54-base CDR3, in frame from base 1. The CDR1 and CDR2 encoded by the germline V gene are SGHVS and FQNEAQ. The germline V and J ends show losses of 1 base and 3 bases respectively, and no gene match explains 8 bases of the junction.

This clonotype was seen a few times. Its antigen is currently not known. Base qualities are not at hand, and no much larger clone is one base apart. Sequenced sample: blood. This chain joins TRBV7-8 to TRBJ2-1, with 11 middle bases fitting TRBD1. This TCR was sampled from a middle-aged woman with Graves' ophthalmopathy. The CDR3 protein is CASSLVVAGTGGYNEQFF. The DNA sequence is as follows: TGTGCCAGCAGCTTAGTAGTTGCCGGGACAGGGGGCTACAATGAGCAGTTCTTC.